The 18 T cell receptor beta chains listed next were all sequenced from one sample in a study of blood T cells in healthy people across ages. A second PCR of roughly 7 to 11 cycles used a sample-barcoded 5' primer and a J-beta primer mix. TCRdb re-analysed the 5' RACE reads in MiXCR, keeping a single row per CDR3 protein. The table includes just over 1 million distinct CDR3 sequences, roughly 45% detected once. The sequenced material came from blood. The receptors shown here come from an older woman in good health.

The chain has TRBV6-5 and TRBJ1-4; D gene ambiguous. The CDR3 has 14 amino acids. V lost 5 bases to trimming and J lost 1 base, with 8 bases between them. Germline V lookup: CDR1 MNHEY, CDR2 SVGAGI. In nucleotides, the CDR3 is TGTGCCAGCAGTAGGACGCAAACTAATGAAAAACTGTTTTTT. It encodes CASSRTQTNEKLFF.

The CDR3 loop is CASSQARTYEQYF. The CDR3 DNA follows: TGCGCCAGCAGCCAAGCCAGAACCTACGAGCAGTACTTC. V is TRBV4-1 and J is TRBJ2-7; D is unresolved. Deletions cut 1 base from V and 2 bases from J, with 6 bases between. The CDR3 length is 13 residues. The germline CDR1 and CDR2 sequences are MGHRA and YSYEKL.

The rearrangement joins TRBV7-8 to TRBJ2-7, with 8 positions matching TRBD2. Germline lookup yields CDR1 SGHVS and CDR2 FQNEAQ. CDR3 length: 14 amino acids. V trimming: 5 bases; J trimming: 7 bases; junction bases outside the gene matches: 10. CDR3 nucleotides: TGTGCCAGCAGCGCCGGGACTAGGACAAGTGAGCAGTACTTC. Translated, it gives CASSAGTRTSEQYF.

V gene TRBV27 combines with J gene TRBJ1-1, with 8 bases identical to TRBD1. The germline V gene has CDR1 MNHEY and CDR2 SMNVEV (reference sequence). This CDR3 contains 12 residues. Trimming removed 5 bases from V and 6 bases from J; junction bases left unmatched: 2. The CDR3 bases are TGTGCCAGCAGTACAGGGGGGGCTGAAGCTTTCTTT. Its protein is CASSTGGAEAFF.

The chain combines TRBV5-1 with TRBJ1-6; D perhaps matches TRBD1 (6 bases). Deletions cut 0 bases from V and 3 bases from J, with 16 bases between. CDR1 is SGHRS and CDR2 is YFSETQ in the germline V gene. This CDR3 has 18 residues. For the CDR3, the DNA is TGCGCCAGCAGCTTGGCCCCCGGGCAGGGGTTCTATAATTCACCCCTCCACTTT. This translates into CASSLAPGQGFYNSPLHF.

This clonotype was seen a few times. The chain is built from TRBV25-1 and TRBJ2-5; 8 bases map to TRBD1. Trimming took 8 bases from V and 5 from J; bases not matched to a gene: 7. The CDR3 runs to 13 residues. From germline, CDR1 is MGHDK and CDR2 SYGVNS. Here the CDR3 DNA reads TGTGCCAGCCAGAGACAGGGGTATGAGACCCAGTACTTC. It codes for CASQRQGYETQYF.

V is TRBV20-1 and J is TRBJ2-1; TRBD2 matches 7 bases. Losses at the gene ends were 2 bases for V and 10 bases for J; bases not matched to a gene: 11. The CDR3 runs 14 residues. Germline CDR1 DFQATT, CDR2 SNEGSKA (reference sequence). The CDR3 nucleotides read TGCAGTGCTAGACTGCGCGGGAGATTGGGGGAGCAGTTCTTC. Its protein is CSARLRGRLGEQFF.

This chain links TRBV4-1 with TRBJ2-6; no clear D. V was pared by 3 bases and J by 0 bases, with 18 bases between. Per the germline V gene, CDR1 is MGHRA and CDR2 is YSYEKL. This CDR3 has 19 amino acids. CDR3 DNA: TGCGCCAGCAGCCAGTTTAGTGGAACAGCCCTCTCTGGGGCCAACGTCCTGACTTTC. This sequence encodes CASSQFSGTALSGANVLTF.

The chain joins TRBV20-1 to TRBJ2-2, with a tentative D call TRBD2 (7 bases). The CDR3 runs to 16 residues. The V end was cut by 0 bases, the J end by 7 bases, with 18 bases between. Germline CDR1 and CDR2: DFQATT and SNEGSKA (reference sequence). The CDR3 DNA is TGCAGTGCTAGAGATTGGGGCCTAGCGGACAGCGGGGAGCTGTTTTTT. As protein: CSARDWGLADSGELFF.

This clonotype has only a few counts. The rearrangement joins TRBV27 to TRBJ2-5, with 7 positions matching TRBD1. Germline CDR1 MNHEY, CDR2 SMNVEV (reference sequence). V shed 6 bases, J shed 11 bases, and the junction held 12 bases outside the gene matches. CDR3 length: 13 amino acids. The CDR3 spells CASRRQGLWEQYF. The CDR3 DNA reads as TGTGCCAGCAGGAGACAGGGCCTGTGGGAGCAGTACTTC.

The chain recombines TRBV2 with TRBJ2-6; D unresolved. Per the germline V gene, CDR1 is SNHLY and CDR2 is FYNNEI. With 4 bases removed from V and 3 bases from J, the gap between germline ends came to 10 bases. This CDR3 region has 15 residues. The DNA of the CDR3 is TGTGCCAGCAGTGTCCTGGTGATTGGGGCCAACGTCCTGACTTTC. Translating gives CASSVLVIGANVLTF.

This clonotype has only a few counts. The chain has TRBV7-9 and TRBJ1-6; D ambiguous. In germline, CDR1 is SEHNR, CDR2 FQNEAQ (reference sequence). The CDR3 consists of 14 residues. The V end lost 0 bases, the J end lost 7 bases, and 7 bases lay between the germline ends. The CDR3 nucleotides read TGTGCCAGCAGCTTAGCGCCGGCAAATTCACCCCTCCACTTT. This sequence encodes CASSLAPANSPLHF.

The J gene is TRBJ2-7, the V gene TRBV3-1; the match to TRBD2 covers 10 bases. Germline V gene data show CDR1 as LGHDT and CDR2 as YNNKEL (reference sequence). The CDR3 runs to 15 residues. V lost 9 bases to trimming and J lost 3 bases; unmatched junction nucleotides: 11. CDR3 DNA sequence: TGTGCCAGGAAGGGTGCTGGGACTAGCGTCTACGAGCAGTACTTC. Its protein product is CARKGAGTSVYEQYF.

This clonotype was detected a few times. CDR3 protein: CSARTSGTTYEQYF. The CDR3 nucleotides are TGCAGTGCTAGGACTAGCGGAACCACCTACGAGCAGTACTTC. The chain couples TRBV20-1 to TRBJ2-7; 9 bases are shared with TRBD2. This CDR3 has 14 residues. Germline CDR1 and CDR2: DFQATT and SNEGSKA (reference sequence). Trimming took 3 bases from V and 2 from J; bases not matched to a gene: 5.

Only a few counts were recorded for this clonotype. The chain carries TRBV10-3 and TRBJ1-2; 10 nucleotides agree with TRBD1. This CDR3 has 17 residues. V lost 4 bases to trimming and J lost 2 bases; unmatched junction nucleotides: 10. CDR1 and CDR2 (germline): ENHRY, SYGVKD. This CDR3 is CAISADRTGGRNYGYTF. In nucleotides, the CDR3 is TGTGCCATCAGTGCTGATAGGACAGGGGGAAGAAACTATGGCTACACCTTC.

This chain joins TRBV4-1 and TRBJ2-1, with D possibly being TRBD2 (5 bases). The CDR3 has 14 residues. Trimming shortened V by 1 base and J by 10 bases, and 14 bases separated the two germline ends. Per the germline V gene, CDR1 is MGHRA and CDR2 is YSYEKL. The CDR3 protein is CASSQGNLPGEQFF. For the CDR3, the DNA is TGCGCCAGCAGCCAAGGGAACCTTCCGGGGGAGCAGTTCTTC.

This clonotype was detected many times. This rearrangement joins TRBV6-2 or TRBV6-3 to TRBJ2-1; D may be TRBD1 (5 bases). Per the germline V gene, CDR1 is MNHEY and CDR2 is SVGEGT. V gave up 5 bases and J gave up 5 bases, with 22 bases separating them. The CDR3 runs to 17 residues. The CDR3 sequence: CASSLPLGWGYNNEQFF. Written as DNA, the CDR3 is TGTGCCAGCAGTCTCCCGTTAGGCTGGGGCTACAACAATGAGCAGTTCTTC.

J is TRBJ1-2 and V is TRBV28; perhaps TRBD1 as D (5 bases). CDR1 and CDR2 (germline): MDHEN, SYDVKM. Trimming shortened V by 3 bases and J by 5 bases, and 13 bases separated the two germline ends. The CDR3 runs 14 residues. CDR3 region: CASSLGRENYGYTF. The DNA of the CDR3 is TGTGCCAGCAGTTTGGGCAGGGAGAATTATGGCTACACCTTC.